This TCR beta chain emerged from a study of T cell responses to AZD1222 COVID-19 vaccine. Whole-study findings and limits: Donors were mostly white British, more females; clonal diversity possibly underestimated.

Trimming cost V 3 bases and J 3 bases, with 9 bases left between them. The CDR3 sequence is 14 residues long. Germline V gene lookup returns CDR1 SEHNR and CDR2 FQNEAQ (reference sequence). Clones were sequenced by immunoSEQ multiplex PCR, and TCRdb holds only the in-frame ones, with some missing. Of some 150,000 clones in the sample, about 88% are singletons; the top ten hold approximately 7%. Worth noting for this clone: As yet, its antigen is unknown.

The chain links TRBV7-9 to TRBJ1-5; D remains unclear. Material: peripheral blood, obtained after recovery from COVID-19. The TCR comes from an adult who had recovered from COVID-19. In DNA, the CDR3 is TGTGCCAGCAGCTTGGGAGGGTTCAATCAGCCCCAGCATTTT. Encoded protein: CASSLGGFNQPQHF.